This section outlines one TCR beta chain sequence together with its context. Germline CDR1 and CDR2: SGHAT and FQNNGV. The CDR3 is made up of 16 amino acids. Losses at the gene ends were 1 base for V and 5 bases for J; bases not matched to a gene: 5. Cohorts were determined from participant-reported clinical history. The repertoire was sequenced with immunoSEQ multiplex PCR; TCRdb's copy has only in-frame clones and lacks some. The sample holds 350,000 to 450,000 clones, approximately 87% seen once. The data derive from a study of blood T cell repertoires in COVID-19. Study-level background: Symptom resolution, clearance, or two negative PCRs marked donors in Cohort 3 as recovered. Acute-phase and convalescent COVID-19 samples originated in the United States, Italy and Spain. Sources were T cells, B-cell-depleted T cells, or PBMCs; the material itself was cDNA or gDNA.

The rearrangement links TRBV11-2 to TRBJ2-2; TRBD1 matches 9 bases. The clonotype originates from a man aged 40-49 years in a cohort exposed to, infected with or recovered from COVID-19 (not recorded which). The sequenced sample was PBMCs or T cells enriched from blood (not recorded which). The CDR3 reads CASSLALTGGTGELFF. CDR3 DNA sequence: TGTGCCAGCAGCTTAGCCCTGACAGGGGGGACCGGGGAGCTGTTTTTT.